This T cell receptor beta chain was captured in a study of T cell responses to AZD1222 COVID-19 vaccine. As regards this clone: Its antigen is not known.

Study-wide findings and caveats: Donor demographics were predominantly white British with a female majority; clonal diversity may be underestimated.

Some clones are missing from TCRdb's copy, which holds only in-frame ones; the method was immunoSEQ multiplex PCR. The table includes some 99,000 clones, roughly nine tenths detected once. V was trimmed by 2 bases and J by 6 bases, leaving 16 bases between them. The CDR3 loop spans 15 amino acids. Germline V gives CDR1 MNHEY, CDR2 SVGAGI. The receptor's source is an adult in good health. J is TRBJ1-2 and V is TRBV6-5; D perhaps matches TRBD1 (5 bases). The sample here was peripheral blood, taken on day 0 of AZD1222 vaccination. In DNA, the CDR3 is TGTGCCAGCAGTTACACCCCGCAGGGACCTAATGGCTACACCTTC. It specifies CASSYTPQGPNGYTF.